This TCR beta chain comes out of a study of blood T cell repertoires in COVID-19. Whole-study context: Specimens from acute and convalescent COVID-19 originated in the United States, Italy and Spain. From T cells, B-cell-depleted T cells, or PBMCs came the material, which was cDNA or gDNA.

CDR3 size: 11 residues. From germline, CDR1 is DFQATT and CDR2 SNEGSKA (reference sequence). Trimming removed 3 bases at V and 3 bases at J, with 5 bases between. Study processing details: Reference gene primer amplification in the assay estimated nucleated cell counts. TCRdb's table, derived via immunoSEQ multiplex PCR, lists solely in-frame clones and lacks some. V, J and clone size reflect that table, while D and trimming were determined from the DNA. The repertoire holds hundreds of thousands of clones, with roughly 89% as singletons. The sequencing sample was made of peripheral blood. The source is a woman aged 25 to 39 with active or convalescent COVID-19. V usage is TRBV20-1 and J usage is TRBJ1-2; D is undetermined. The CDR3 DNA sequence: TGCAGTGCTAGTTTCGACTATGGCTACACCTTC. This gives the protein CSASFDYGYTF.